This TCR beta chain is drawn from a study of CD8+ T cells in alopecia areata. Treatment specified: oral pan-JAK inhibitor, 5-10 mg twice daily. About this clone: Relative to the germline gene, one junction end is altered; a read error may explain this.

CDR3 length equals 13 residues. Germline loops: CDR1 ENHRY, CDR2 SYGVKD. Extracted from the samples, RNA was reverse transcribed into cDNA to serve as the sequencing template. The data were produced by immunoSEQ multiplex PCR, yet TCRdb's version contains in-frame clones alone and is incomplete. The sample lists more than 100,000 clones, 53% occurring once. The sample here was CD4+ T cells sorted from blood, taken at week 4, from a patient treated with tofacitinib. The TCR sequence derives from a human donor with alopecia areata. This sequence joins TRBV10-3 and TRBJ2-7; perhaps D is TRBD1 or TRBD2 (5 bases each). The CDR3 loop reads CASSYAGTHEQYF. In DNA, the CDR3 is TGTGCCAGCAGTTACGCCGGGACCCACGAGCAGTACTTC.